Listed below are T cell receptor beta chains from one sample, sequenced in a study of long-term antiretroviral therapy in people with HIV. Measured with immunoSEQ multiplex PCR; TCRdb has only the in-frame clones, and not every one. The sample yields approximately 20,000 clones, more than 70% seen once. The starting material was unsorted PBMCs, obtained 0.6 years after starting antiretroviral therapy. These receptors originate from a man between 60 and 70 years old with HIV. Both conserved end residues are part of each CDR3. The order of the fields is J gene, V gene, D gene, clone size, CDR3 DNA, CDR3 protein. A D gene is named only where the DNA matches it firmly. Expanded clones are given a class, and other clones once, few, many or no size at all.

>TRBJ1-2|TRBV28|TRBD1|-
TGTGCCAGCGAAAGAACAGGGGTGCCTGGCTACACCTTC
CASERTGVPGYTF
>TRBJ2-5|TRBV10-3|TRBD1|-
TGTGCCATCAGTGAAGACAGGGTTCAAGAGACCCAGTACTTC
CAISEDRVQETQYF
>TRBJ1-3|TRBV28|TRBD1|few
TGTGCCAGCAGTGCCTCGACAGGGGGCGATCCCTCTGGAAACACCATATATTTT
CASSASTGGDPSGNTIYF
>TRBJ2-1|TRBV5-1|TRBD1|-
TGCGCCAGCAGCCGCTACGGGACAGAGGACTACAATGAGCAGTTCTTC
CASSRYGTEDYNEQFF
>TRBJ1-5|TRBV30|-|-
TGTGCCTGGAGTGTAGCGGAGGGACAGCCCCAGCATTTT
CAWSVAEGQPQHF
>TRBJ2-7|TRBV19|TRBD2|-
TGTGCCAGTAGTATAGAGGCTAGCGGCTACGAGCAGTACTTC
CASSIEASGYEQYF
>TRBJ1-1|TRBV10-3|-|-
TGTGCCATCAGTGCGGTGGGCAAGGACACTGAAGCTTTCTTT
CAISAVGKDTEAFF
>TRBJ2-7|TRBV7-2|TRBD2|-
TGTGCCAGCAGCCTGGGACTAGCGAGAAGCTCCTACGAGCAGTACTTC
CASSLGLARSSYEQYF
>TRBJ1-5|TRBV30|-|-
TGTGCCTGGAGTGTTGGTGGACATCAGCCCCAGCATTTT
CAWSVGGHQPQHF
>TRBJ2-2|TRBV25-1|-|-
TGTGCCAGCAGTGATTGGGGAGACACCGGGGAGCTGTTTTTT
CASSDWGDTGELFF
>TRBJ2-2|TRBV5-8|TRBD1|-
TGTGCCAGCAGCTTTCGAGACAGGGGTGTCGGGGAGCTGTTTTTT
CASSFRDRGVGELFF
>TRBJ1-2|TRBV9|-|-
TGTGCCAGCAGCGTAGTTGGGGACACCCGAAAAGGCGGCTATGGCTACACCTTC
CASSVVGDTRKGGYGYTF
>TRBJ2-1|TRBV18|TRBD2|once
TGTGCCAGCTCCCGCAGCGGGGGGCCCTACAATGAGCAGTTCTTC
CASSRSGGPYNEQFF
>TRBJ2-3|TRBV28|-|-
TGTGCCAGCCGGACTGGTGGGACCTTAGATACGCAGTATTTT
CASRTGGTLDTQYF
>TRBJ2-7|TRBV19|TRBD1|-
TGTGCCAGTAGTGTCCAGACAGGGCTACTCTTGAGCGAGCAGTACTTC
CASSVQTGLLLSEQYF
>TRBJ2-7|TRBV6-5|-|-
TGTGCCAGCTCACAGGGCTTCGGGGAGCAGTACTTC
CASSQGFGEQYF
>TRBJ2-3|TRBV7-9|-|-
TGTGCCAGCAGCCTCCCGTCGGTGGGGTTGGATACGCAGTATTTT
CASSLPSVGLDTQYF
>TRBJ2-7|TRBV5-6|-|-
TGTGCCAGCAGCTTGGTGGCAGGCCAAAGCTCCTACGAGCAGTACTTC
CASSLVAGQSSYEQYF
>TRBJ2-7|TRBV5-6|-|-
TGTGCCAGCAGCTTAGCCCCTCCCTCAGGTGGCCTGTACGAGCAGTACTTC
CASSLAPPSGGLYEQYF
>TRBJ1-2|TRBV2|TRBD1|-
TGTGCCAGCATGGGACAGGGAGAAACAATGAGCTATGGCTACACCTTC
CASMGQGETMSYGYTF